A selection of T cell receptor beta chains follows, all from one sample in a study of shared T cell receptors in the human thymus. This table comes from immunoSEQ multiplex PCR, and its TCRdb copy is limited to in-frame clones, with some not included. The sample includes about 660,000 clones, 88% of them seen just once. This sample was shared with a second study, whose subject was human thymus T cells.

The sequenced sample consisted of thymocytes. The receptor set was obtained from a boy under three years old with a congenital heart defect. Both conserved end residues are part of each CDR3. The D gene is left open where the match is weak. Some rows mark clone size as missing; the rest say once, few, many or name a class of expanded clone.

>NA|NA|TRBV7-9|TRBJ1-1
CASSSGGNTEAFF
TGTGCCAGCAGCTCGGGGGGTAACACTGAAGCTTTCTTT
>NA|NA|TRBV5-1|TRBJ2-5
CASSLGGPQTQETQYF
TGCGCCAGCAGCTTGGGTGGGCCGCAAACGCAAGAGACCCAGTACTTC
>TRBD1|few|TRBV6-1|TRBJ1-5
CASSDPGQTNQPQHF
TGTGCCAGCAGTGACCCGGGACAGACTAATCAGCCCCAGCATTTT
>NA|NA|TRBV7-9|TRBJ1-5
CASSPPGGSNQPQHF
TGTGCCAGCAGCCCCCCCGGCGGGAGCAATCAGCCCCAGCATTTT
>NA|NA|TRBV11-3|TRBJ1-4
CASSSGEGKANEKLFF
TGTGCCAGCAGCTCGGGGGAGGGGAAGGCTAATGAAAAACTGTTTTTT
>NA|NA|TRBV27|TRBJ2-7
CASSFTGLAGSSYEQYF
TGTGCCAGCAGTTTTACGGGACTGGCCGGGTCCTCCTACGAGCAGTACTTC
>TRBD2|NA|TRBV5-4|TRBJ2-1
CASSWGGGVAGVRDNEQFF
TGTGCCAGCAGCTGGGGGGGAGGGGTAGCGGGAGTGAGAGACAATGAGCAGTTCTTC
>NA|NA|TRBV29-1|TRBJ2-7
CSARVEGKKEQYF
TGCAGCGCCCGCGTGGAGGGGAAGAAGGAGCAGTACTTC
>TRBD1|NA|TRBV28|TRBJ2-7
CASSRNPRGGCDEQYF
TGTGCCAGCAGCCGGAACCCAAGAGGGGGCTGCGACGAGCAGTACTTC
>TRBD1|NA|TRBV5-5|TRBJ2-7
CASSLWTGVSYEQYF
TGTGCCAGCAGCTTGTGGACAGGGGTCTCCTACGAGCAGTACTTC
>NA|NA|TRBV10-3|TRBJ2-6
CAISESRGSGANVLTF
TGTGCCATCAGTGAGTCTAGGGGGTCTGGGGCCAACGTCCTGACTTTC
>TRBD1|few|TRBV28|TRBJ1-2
CASSSPRTGEEDYGYTF
TGTGCCAGCAGCTCACCCCGAACAGGGGAGGAGGACTATGGCTACACCTTC
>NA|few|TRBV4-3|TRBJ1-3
CASSQEAGHSGNTIYF
TGCGCCAGCAGCCAAGAGGCAGGCCACTCTGGAAACACCATATATTTT
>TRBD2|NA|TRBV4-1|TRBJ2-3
CASSPRVASGEGTDTQYF
TGCGCCAGCAGTCCTAGGGTGGCTAGCGGGGAGGGCACAGATACGCAGTATTTT
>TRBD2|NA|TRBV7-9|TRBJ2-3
CASSPSGSTDTQYF
TGTGCCAGCAGCCCTAGCGGGAGCACAGATACGCAGTATTTT
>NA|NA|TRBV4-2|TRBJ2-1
CASSQVGRRDNSYNEQFF
TGTGCCAGCAGCCAAGTAGGTCGGCGGGATAACTCCTACAATGAGCAGTTCTTC
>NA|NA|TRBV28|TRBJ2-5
CASSFGVVKEETQYF
TGTGCCAGCAGTTTCGGGGTAGTAAAGGAAGAGACCCAGTACTTC
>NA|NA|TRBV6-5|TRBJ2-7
CASSYSNEWAYYEQYF
TGTGCCAGCAGTTACTCTAACGAGTGGGCCTACTACGAGCAGTACTTC
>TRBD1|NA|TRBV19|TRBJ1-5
CASSTGQNQPQHF
TGTGCCAGTAGTACGGGACAGAATCAGCCCCAGCATTTT
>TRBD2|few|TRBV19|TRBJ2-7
CASGMGREGAYEQYF
TGTGCCAGCGGGATGGGGCGGGAGGGCGCCTACGAGCAGTACTTC
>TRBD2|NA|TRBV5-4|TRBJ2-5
CASSLDRLAGVSETQYF
TGTGCCAGCAGCTTGGATCGGCTAGCGGGAGTCAGTGAGACCCAGTACTTC
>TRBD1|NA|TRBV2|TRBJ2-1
CASSDDRVNEQFF
TGTGCCAGCAGTGATGACAGGGTAAATGAGCAGTTCTTC
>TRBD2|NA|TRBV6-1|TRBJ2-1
CASSEAASGRPYNEQFF
TGTGCCAGCAGTGAAGCGGCTAGCGGGAGGCCGTACAATGAGCAGTTCTTC
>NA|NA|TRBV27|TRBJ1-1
CASSRQDSRGTEAFF
TGTGCCAGCAGTCGCCAGGACTCCCGGGGCACTGAAGCTTTCTTT
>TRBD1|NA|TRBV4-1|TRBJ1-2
CASSQVMDRGIYGYTF
TGCGCCAGCAGCCAAGTAATGGACAGGGGGATCTATGGCTACACCTTC